This entry features one TCR beta chain sequence. Its antigen remains unknown. These data come from a study of type 1 regulatory T cells. Per germline, CDR1 SGHKS and CDR2 YYEKEE (reference sequence). The V and J ends lost 2 bases and 7 bases respectively, with 6 bases between them. The CDR3 totals 12 residues. TCRdb reprocessed the reads with MiXCR, giving one entry per CDR3 protein. The sample lists about 42,000 distinct CDR3 sequences, 9% to 15% occurring once. The source of this sequence is a human donor in good health. The V call is TRBV5-5, the J call TRBJ1-4, with D possibly matching TRBD1 (5 bases). Sequenced: cultured non-Tr1 T cells, either the whole culture or a sorted T cell fraction (not recorded which). For the CDR3, the DNA is TGTGCCAGCAGCTTTGGGGGTGAAAAACTGTTTTTT. The encoded protein is CASSFGGEKLFF.